This is a list of T cell receptor beta chains from one sample in a study of cytomegalovirus exposure and HLA in healthy donors. The assay was immunoSEQ multiplex PCR, and TCRdb's table has in-frame clones only and misses some. The sample contains approximately 170,000 clones, just under 80% of which appear only once. The sample was PBMCs. These TCRs come from a woman in her thirties or forties in good health and CMV-seropositive. Both conserved end residues are trimmed from each CDR3. Each record gives: V gene, clone size, J gene, CDR3 protein. Where a row states a size, it is once, few, many or the class of an expanded clone; other rows omit it.

TRBV6-6	NA	TRBJ1-1	ASSYSTVTEAF
TRBV9	NA	TRBJ2-7	ASSVAASGYEQY
TRBV7-8	NA	TRBJ1-5	ATASGYSNQPQH
TRBV4-2	NA	TRBJ2-1	ASSQGPLRVSSYNEQF
TRBV7-2	once	TRBJ2-1	ASSALPGQGADEQF
TRBV5-1	few	TRBJ2-2	ASSLDGGPGELF
TRBV7-6	NA	TRBJ2-1	ASGRGGGGEQF
TRBV6-1	NA	TRBJ1-4	ASGGRGGEKLF
TRBV20-1	NA	TRBJ1-1	SARQGLEAF
TRBV11-3	NA	TRBJ1-3	ASRSTGTGNTIY
TRBV7-8	NA	TRBJ2-3	ASSPGWLAGVGDTQY
TRBV2	NA	TRBJ2-2	ASLVETNTGELF
TRBV28	NA	TRBJ2-3	ASSSERGLTDTQY
TRBV4-1	NA	TRBJ1-5	ASSQDPPWAESNQPQH
TRBV7-3	NA	TRBJ2-3	ASSLTGTGGRDTQY
TRBV20-1	NA	TRBJ1-1	SARALSEAF
TRBV7-9	few	TRBJ2-3	ASSLARGRPTDTQY
TRBV19	NA	TRBJ1-6	ASSIGSPSNSPLH
TRBV28	NA	TRBJ1-1	ASSLTQQGASTTEAF
TRBV5-1	NA	TRBJ2-7	ASSASSGGFYEQY
TRBV27	once	TRBJ2-7	ASSATSGDTYEQY
TRBV5-6	NA	TRBJ2-6	ASSLLSGSFSGANVLT
TRBV10-3	NA	TRBJ2-7	AISESTGGPYEQY
TRBV9	NA	TRBJ2-5	ASSQTSGGRETQY
TRBV9	NA	TRBJ2-5	ASSVGLAGAEETQY
TRBV7-2	NA	TRBJ1-2	ASSLTGTGHGYT
TRBV19	NA	TRBJ2-3	ASSPGGTDTQY
TRBV7-3	NA	TRBJ1-1	ASSSRDFNTEAF
TRBV5-1	few	TRBJ1-2	ASSLDRGTTGYT
TRBV1	NA	NA	TSRDSSYEQY
TRBV27	NA	NA	ASSLLAGGPPSSYEQY
TRBV21-1	NA	TRBJ1-6	ASSKTIKTGISSPLH
TRBV5-1	few	TRBJ1-1	ASNKDRRDREDGKTEAF
TRBV6-1	NA	TRBJ1-2	ASNTGSHPYGYT
TRBV13	NA	TRBJ2-1	ASSLALGTLSSYNEQF
TRBV29-1	NA	TRBJ1-1	SVTGVNTEAF
TRBV7-2	NA	TRBJ2-2	ALMTAGTGELF
TRBV4-3	once	TRBJ1-2	ASSQGAGRTTSYT
TRBV7-8	NA	TRBJ2-5	ASTAPLPGETQY
TRBV19	NA	TRBJ2-3	ASSSRTRRRADTQY
TRBV18	once	TRBJ1-2	ASSPDLSRTYGYT
TRBV18	NA	TRBJ2-1	ASSPATGTRGYNEQF
TRBV6-6	few	TRBJ1-1	ASSYLGQNTEAF
TRBV19	NA	TRBJ2-7	ASSGGVHEQY
TRBV7-9	few	TRBJ2-1	ASSEAQGRDNEQF
TRBV30	few	TRBJ1-2	AGTGVDYGYT
TRBV13	NA	TRBJ2-7	ASSLGGVYEQY
TRBV5-1	few	TRBJ1-1	ASSPPTGVPEAF
TRBV5-1	NA	TRBJ1-2	ASSLEGQYYGYT
TRBV4-2	NA	TRBJ2-2	ASSQGGLAGIGELF
TRBV6-5	NA	TRBJ2-2	ASSNDRNTGELF